Detailed here is one T cell receptor (beta chain). What it binds is not known. CD4+ cells yielded CD45RA+ naive and CD45RA-negative memory subsets. This sample is drawn from a study of shared clonotypes between healthy human individuals. Study in general: Each donor's CD8 memory used one plate, CD8 naive two, each CD4 subset three.

This table comes from immunoSEQ multiplex PCR, and its TCRdb copy is limited to in-frame clones, with some not included. The sample yields approximately 1.1 million clones, approximately 80% seen once. Points from the study as a whole: An effect of sequencing depth on clonotype sharing among donors was expected. Non-shared clonotypes showed lower generation probabilities than clonotypes common to all four donors.

Trimming at V came to 1 base and at J to 3 bases, leaving 5 bases not matched to a gene. In germline, CDR1 is MGHDK, CDR2 SYGVNS. The CDR3 loop spans 15 amino acids. Input material: memory CD4+ T cells from PBMCs. Subset given: CD45RA-negative fraction. V usage is TRBV25-1 and J usage is TRBJ1-2; 7 positions match TRBD1. The TCR was taken from a man younger than 35 in good health. Some clones in this sample may be carry-over from other donors' samples. CDR3 sequence: CASSESTGSHYGYTF. The CDR3 nucleotides read TGTGCCAGCAGTGAATCGACAGGGAGTCACTATGGCTACACCTTC.